These T cell receptor beta chains were read from a single sample in a study of blood T cell repertoires in COVID-19. Some clones are missing from TCRdb's copy, which holds only in-frame ones; the method was immunoSEQ multiplex PCR. This repertoire shows about 130,000 clones, approximately 81% found once; its top ten account for 35% to 40%. The specimen sequenced was peripheral blood. The receptor set was obtained from a man between 40 and 49 years old with active or convalescent COVID-19. CDR3s include the opening cysteine and the closing phenylalanine or tryptophan. The order of the fields is J gene, D gene, clone size, V gene, CDR3 DNA, CDR3 protein. The D gene is left open where the match is weak. Clone size, where shown, is once, few, many, or a class for clones that have expanded.

TRBJ1-1,-,-,TRBV2,TGTGCCAGCAGGAAGGTGGGGGCCACTGAAGCTTTCTTT,CASRKVGATEAFF
TRBJ2-1,TRBD2,-,TRBV6-2/TRBV6-3,TGTGCCAGCAGCTCTAGCGGGGGACCCTACAATGAGCAGTTCTTC,CASSSSGGPYNEQFF
TRBJ1-1,-,-,TRBV30,TGTGCCTGGAGTGTATTTACAGCCATGAACACTGAAGCTTTCTTT,CAWSVFTAMNTEAFF
TRBJ1-1,TRBD1,-,TRBV19,TGTGCCAGTAGTAAATCGACAGGGATTCATTACACTGAAGCTTTCTTT,CASSKSTGIHYTEAFF
TRBJ2-3,-,-,TRBV7-2,TGTGCCAGCACGTCCCCGGGCACAGATACGCAGTATTTT,CASTSPGTDTQYF
TRBJ1-1,-,once,TRBV30,TGTGCCTGCGACAGGAGTGACACTGAAGCTTTCTTT,CACDRSDTEAFF
TRBJ1-5,-,once,TRBV6-6,TGTGCCAGCAGTTACGGGCATGGCAATCAGCCCCAGCATTTT,CASSYGHGNQPQHF
TRBJ2-5,-,-,TRBV10-3,TGTGCCATCAGTGGACAGTCGGAAGAGACCCAGTACTTC,CAISGQSEETQYF
TRBJ2-5,-,-,TRBV7-3,TGTGCCAGCAGCTTAATCCCCGGAGAAGAGACCCAGTACTTC,CASSLIPGEETQYF
TRBJ2-3,TRBD2,-,TRBV6-2/TRBV6-3,TGTGCCAGCAGTTACTCGACGACTAGCGGGGCCACAGATACGCAGTATTTT,CASSYSTTSGATDTQYF
TRBJ2-7,TRBD2,-,TRBV10-3,TGTGCCACTCAGCGGGAAAGACCTTACGAGCAGTACTTC,CATQRERPYEQYF
TRBJ1-4,-,-,TRBV7-9,TGTGCCAGCAGCGTGCATGGGGAGACTAATGAAAAACTGTTTTTT,CASSVHGETNEKLFF
TRBJ2-7,-,once,TRBV19,TGTGCCAGGTCCCGGGACTTTTTGTACGAGCAGTACTTC,CARSRDFLYEQYF
TRBJ2-7,-,-,TRBV7-9,TGTGCCAGCAGCCTCGACTCCCTCGAGCAGTACTTC,CASSLDSLEQYF
TRBJ1-4,TRBD1,-,TRBV18,TGTGCCAGCTCAAGGGACAGGGATGAAAAACTGTTTTTT,CASSRDRDEKLFF